The entry below gives a single TCR beta chain sequence along with its context. This specimen belongs to a study of blood T cell repertoires in COVID-19. Across the study: The origin of the acute and convalescent COVID-19 samples was the United States, Italy and Spain. From T cells, B-cell-depleted T cells, or PBMCs came the material, which was cDNA or gDNA.

The CDR3 is made up of 15 amino acids. V gave up 3 bases and J gave up 8 bases; unmatched junction bases: 8. Germline CDR1 SEHNR, CDR2 FQNEAQ (reference sequence). In the study's own analysis: For nucleated cells, counts were estimated from reference gene primer amplification. The method was immunoSEQ multiplex PCR; TCRdb's version includes in-frame clones alone and lacks a portion of them. V, J and clone size are taken as reported in that table, and D and trimming were inferred from the DNA itself. The sample has under 200,000 clones, over 75% seen once. The chain carries TRBV7-9 and TRBJ2-1, with TRBD2 matching over 9 bases. Sequenced: peripheral blood. This sequence originates from a man between 45 and 60 years old with acute or convalescent COVID-19. The CDR3 region has the DNA TGTGCCAGCAGCTTGACTTTAGCGGGAGTTTATGAGCAGTTCTTC. It yields the protein CASSLTLAGVYEQFF.